Below are 8 T cell receptor beta chains sequenced from a single sample in a study of blood T cell repertoires in COVID-19. Assay used: immunoSEQ multiplex PCR; TCRdb lists only in-frame clones, some missing. Of approximately 100,000 clones listed, approximately 84% are singletons. Sequencing was done on a sample of peripheral blood. The receptor set was obtained from a man aged 70-80 years with acute or convalescent COVID-19.

The chain couples TRBV18 to TRBJ1-4; possible D gene TRBD1, 6 bases. In germline, CDR1 is KGHSH, CDR2 LQKENI. Trimming cost V 6 bases and J 8 bases, with 19 bases left between them. The CDR3 totals 15 residues. The CDR3 protein is CASSPREQGFEKLFF. CDR3 nucleotide sequence: TGTGCCAGCTCCCCTAGGGAGCAGGGGTTCGAAAAACTGTTTTTT.

This clone was seen once. V and J are TRBV5-1 and TRBJ1-4; D uncertain. The germline V and J ends were trimmed by 4 bases and 5 bases, with 3 bases remaining between them. CDR3 length: 11 amino acids. Germline assignment: CDR1 SGHRS and CDR2 YFSETQ. The CDR3 region has the DNA TGCGCCAGCAGCCAAAATGAAAAACTGTTTTTT. It codes for CASSQNEKLFF.

The genes are TRBV5-1 and TRBJ2-7; the match to TRBD2 covers 8 bases. Germline CDR1 is SGHRS and CDR2 is YFSETQ. This CDR3 has 16 amino acids. V lost 0 bases to trimming and J lost 5 bases; unmatched junction nucleotides: 10. The CDR3: CASSLGAGALGDEQYF. CDR3 nucleotide sequence: TGCGCCAGCAGCTTGGGAGCGGGGGCGTTAGGAGACGAGCAGTACTTC.

The gene calls are TRBV28 and TRBJ2-7; 11 positions match TRBD1. The CDR3 length is 14 residues. J gave up 5 bases and V 5 bases, and 5 bases lay outside the gene matches. The germline gives CDR1 MDHEN, CDR2 SYDVKM. The CDR3 is CASSLPGQGDEQYF. The CDR3 nucleotides are TGTGCCAGCAGTCTCCCGGGACAGGGGGACGAGCAGTACTTC.

The chain combines TRBV29-1 with TRBJ2-7, with D perhaps TRBD1 (6 bases). V was trimmed by 2 bases and J by 5 bases, leaving 13 bases between them. Germline assignment: CDR1 SQVTM and CDR2 ANQGSEA. The CDR3 consists of 13 residues. CDR3 in DNA: TGCAGCGTTGAAACAGGGCTAGTAGACGAGCAGTACTTC. Translated: CSVETGLVDEQYF.

The gene calls are TRBV19 and TRBJ2-2; TRBD1 aligns across 12 bases. The germline gives CDR1 LNHDA, CDR2 SQIVND (reference sequence). V was pared by 6 bases and J by 6 bases, with 5 bases of the junction left unmatched. This CDR3 comprises 15 residues. This CDR3 is CASRSGQGASGELFF. The CDR3 DNA is TGTGCCAGTAGATCGGGACAGGGGGCGTCCGGGGAGCTGTTTTTT.

The CDR3 DNA reads TGTGCCAGCAGTACCACCGGGACAGGGATACTTGGCTACACCTTC. Protein sequence: CASSTTGTGILGYTF. V gene TRBV6-6 combines with J gene TRBJ1-2, with TRBD1 matching over 9 bases. After removal of 5 bases from V and 7 bases from J, the junction contained 11 bases not matched to a gene. Germline CDR1 reads MNHNY; CDR2 reads SVGAGI (reference sequence). The CDR3 extends over 15 amino acids.

This chain connects TRBV9 to TRBJ1-2, with TRBD1 matching 7 bases. CDR3 length: 15 residues. Germline CDR1 and CDR2: SGDLS and YYNGEE. The trim removed 3 bases at V and 6 bases at J, leaving 11 bases unmatched. The CDR3 protein is CASSAGTDRVNGYTF. The CDR3, as DNA: TGTGCCAGCAGCGCCGGGACTGACAGGGTTAATGGCTACACCTTC.